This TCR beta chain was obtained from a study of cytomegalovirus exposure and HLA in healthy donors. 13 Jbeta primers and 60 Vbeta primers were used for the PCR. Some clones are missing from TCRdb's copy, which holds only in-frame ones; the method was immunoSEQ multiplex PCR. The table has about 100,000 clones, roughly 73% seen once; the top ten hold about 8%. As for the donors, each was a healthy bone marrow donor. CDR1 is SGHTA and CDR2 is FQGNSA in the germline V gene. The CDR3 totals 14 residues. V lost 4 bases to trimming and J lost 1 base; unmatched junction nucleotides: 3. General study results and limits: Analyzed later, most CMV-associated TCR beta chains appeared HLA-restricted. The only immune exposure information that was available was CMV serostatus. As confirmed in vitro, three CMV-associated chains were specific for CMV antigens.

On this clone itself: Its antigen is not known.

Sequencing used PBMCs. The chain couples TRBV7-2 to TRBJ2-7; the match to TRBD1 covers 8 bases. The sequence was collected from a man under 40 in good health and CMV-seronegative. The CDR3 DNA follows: TGTGCCAGCAGCTCACGGACAGGGTCCTACGAGCAGTACTTC. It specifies CASSSRTGSYEQYF.